This T cell receptor beta chain was identified during a study of tumor and adjacent non-tumor tissue in lung cancer. This clonotype was detected a few times. Its cognate antigen is unknown. One base away lies a much larger clone, so this may be a sequencing read error. TCRbeta libraries were built with three rounds of nested PCR, modified from ARM-PCR. TCRdb re-called the multiplex PCR reads with MiXCR, one entry per CDR3 protein. This table holds 60,000 to 80,000 distinct CDR3 sequences, roughly 70% found once. The CDR3 runs 14 residues. Germline assignment: CDR1 DFQATT and CDR2 SNEGSKA (reference sequence). Overall study results and limits: In normal lung, the top 100 clones were significantly more dominant than in tumor. Tumor TCR diversity, when higher, was linked to shorter survival. Compared with tumor, normal lung showed significantly lower TCR diversity.

No cell sorting was done before RNA was extracted from the tissue. Distant lung tissue was collected more than 3 cm away from the tumor edge. Chemotherapy-naive patients with new lung cancer underwent thoracic surgery in China, August–November 2014. The rearrangement links TRBV20-1 to TRBJ2-7; 11 bases line up with TRBD2. Sample: distant non-tumor lung tissue. This receptor was identified in a woman in her fifties or sixties with non-small cell lung cancer. In nucleotides, the CDR3 is TGCAGTGCTAGGCCCGGACTAGCGGGCTACAAGCAGTACTTC. It codes for CSARPGLAGYKQYF.